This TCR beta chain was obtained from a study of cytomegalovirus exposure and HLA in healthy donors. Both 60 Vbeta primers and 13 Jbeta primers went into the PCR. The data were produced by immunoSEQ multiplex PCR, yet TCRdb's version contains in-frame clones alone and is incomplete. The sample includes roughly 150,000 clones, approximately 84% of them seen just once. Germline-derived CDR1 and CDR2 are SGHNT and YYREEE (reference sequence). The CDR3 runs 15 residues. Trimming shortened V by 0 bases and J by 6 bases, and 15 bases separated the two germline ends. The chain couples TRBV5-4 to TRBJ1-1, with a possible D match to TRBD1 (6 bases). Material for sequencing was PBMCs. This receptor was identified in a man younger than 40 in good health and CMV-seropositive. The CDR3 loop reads CASSLVGGGAAEAFF. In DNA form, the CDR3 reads TGTGCCAGCAGCTTGGTGGGGGGGGGCGCGGCTGAAGCTTTCTTT.